The 24 T cell receptor beta chains listed next were all sequenced from one sample in a study of cytomegalovirus exposure and HLA in healthy donors (dated by TCRdb to about 2017). The library relied on the immunoSEQ multiplex PCR assay. TCRdb retrieved this table from immuneACCESS and kept in-frame rearrangements only. Not all clones are present; in checked studies, unresolved V genes account for under half, and no reason is known for the remainder. Here the sample has some 150,000 clones; approximately 89% occur a single time. The ten largest clones represent approximately 2.5% of the sample. Sequenced input: PBMCs. These receptors were obtained from a man aged 18 to 29 in good health and CMV-seropositive.

V gene TRBV7-6 combines with J gene TRBJ2-7; tentatively, D is TRBD1 (6 bases). Germline-derived CDR1 and CDR2 are SGHVS and FNYEAQ. V lost 5 bases and J lost 6, with 17 bases in between. The CDR3 spans 14 residues. In DNA form, the CDR3 reads TGTGCCAGCAGCGTCACCAGGGGTGGGAGCGAGCAGTACTTC. Translated: CASSVTRGGSEQYF.

This rearrangement joins TRBV28 to TRBJ2-2; D may be TRBD2 (5 bases). Trimming cost V 6 bases and J 1 base, with 9 bases left between them. CDR3 length equals 14 residues. The germline V gene has CDR1 MDHEN and CDR2 SYDVKM. CDR3 sequence (DNA): TGTGCCAGCAGCCCCGGGAAGAACACCGGGGAGCTGTTTTTT. Amino acids: CASSPGKNTGELFF.

The chain couples TRBV5-4 to TRBJ2-5; D might be TRBD2 (6 bases). The CDR3 runs to 15 residues. Trimming removed 2 bases at V and 3 bases at J, with 14 bases between. Germline loops: CDR1 SGHNT, CDR2 YYREEE (reference sequence). The CDR3 sequence is CASSFGGGNEETQYF. CDR3 DNA: TGTGCCAGCAGCTTCGGCGGAGGGAATGAAGAGACCCAGTACTTC.

The chain combines TRBV4-1 with TRBJ2-3; TRBD1 aligns across 7 bases. The length of the CDR3 is 15 residues. After removal of 5 bases from V and 6 bases from J, the junction contained 11 bases not matched to a gene. Germline loops: CDR1 MGHRA, CDR2 YSYEKL. The CDR3 loop is CASSKGQRNWDTQYF. The CDR3 DNA reads as TGCGCCAGCAGCAAGGGACAGCGGAATTGGGATACGCAGTATTTT.

The chain combines TRBV10-3 with TRBJ1-1; TRBD1 is a possible D gene (5 bases). Germline CDR1 ENHRY, CDR2 SYGVKD. The CDR3 runs 14 residues. V dropped 6 bases and J dropped 2 bases, with 13 bases sitting between them. The chain's CDR3 is CAISRERGNTEAFF. The CDR3 DNA reads as TGTGCCATCAGCCGGGAGCGGGGCAACACTGAAGCTTTCTTT.

In this sample, this clone turned up once. This rearrangement joins TRBV28 to TRBJ1-1, with D tentatively TRBD1 (5 bases). This CDR3 is built from 15 residues. In germline, CDR1 is MDHEN, CDR2 SYDVKM. Trimming left V 3 bases short and J 0 bases short, with 11 bases between. CDR3 DNA: TGTGCCAGCAGTTTTGCAGGGTACATGAACACTGAAGCTTTCTTT. Translated, it gives CASSFAGYMNTEAFF.

This clone appeared a few times. Other DNA sequences of this sample code for an identical CDR3. This chain connects TRBV5-1 to TRBJ1-2; 7 bases map to TRBD1. Germline V gives CDR1 SGHRS, CDR2 YFSETQ. J was trimmed by 2 bases and V by 0 bases; bases with no gene match: 1. The CDR3 extends over 14 amino acids. CDR3 sequence: CASSLAGQNYGYTF. The CDR3 DNA follows: TGCGCCAGCAGCTTGGCGGGACAGAACTATGGCTACACCTTC.

The chain combines TRBV7-2 with TRBJ1-1; 10 bases align to TRBD1. With 5 bases clipped from V and 3 bases from J, the junction kept 3 bases outside the gene matches. CDR1 is SGHTA, CDR2 FQGNSA, per germline. The CDR3 is 14 residues long. This CDR3 reads CASSRQGADTEAFF. The CDR3 DNA sequence: TGTGCCAGCAGCCGACAGGGGGCTGACACTGAAGCTTTCTTT. The variable domain in full, with the rest retrieved from reference TRBV7-2 and TRBJ1-1, is GAGVSQSPSNKVTEKGKDVELRCDPISGHTALYWYRQSLGQGLEFLIYFQGNSAPDKSGLPSDRFSAERTGGSVSTLTIQRTQQEDSAVYLCASSRQGADTEAFFGQGTRLTVV.

J is TRBJ2-2 and V is TRBV9; TRBD2 might be the D (7 bases). Trimming pared 5 bases from V and 3 bases from J, leaving 14 bases between. CDR3 length equals 15 residues. Germline-derived CDR1 and CDR2 are SGDLS and YYNGEE. CDR3 DNA: TGTGCCAGCAGGAGGGGGGGGATTCACACCGGGGAGCTGTTTTTT. Its translation is CASRRGGIHTGELFF.

The rearrangement uses TRBV2 and TRBJ1-5; a weak D match, TRBD1 (6 bases). The CDR3 has 15 residues. CDR1 and CDR2 (germline): SNHLY, FYNNEI. V was pared by 6 bases and J by 11 bases, with 23 bases between. The CDR3 region has the DNA TGTGCCAGCAGCCCGACAGTAGGGGGAAGGGAGTCCCAGCATTTT. Translated, it gives CASSPTVGGRESQHF.

The rearrangement uses TRBV18 and TRBJ2-2; no reliable D call. Trimming left V 3 bases short and J 1 base short, with 6 bases between. CDR1 and CDR2 from the germline V gene are KGHSH and LQKENI. This CDR3 is built from 14 residues. The CDR3 is CASSPQRNTGELFF. The CDR3 DNA reads as TGTGCCAGCTCACCCCAGCGGAACACCGGGGAGCTGTTTTTT.

The V and J genes are TRBV5-1 and TRBJ2-3; TRBD2 matches 8 bases. Losses at the gene ends were 4 bases for V and 1 base for J; bases not matched to a gene: 8. This CDR3 contains 16 residues. Germline V lookup: CDR1 SGHRS, CDR2 YFSETQ. DNA for the CDR3: TGCGCCAGCAGCCTCTCAGCGGGAGAAGGCACAGATACGCAGTATTTT. This translates into CASSLSAGEGTDTQYF.

This chain links TRBV2 with TRBJ2-3; 7 nucleotides agree with TRBD1. The V and J ends lost 5 bases and 0 bases, in that order; junction bases with no gene match: 5. The V gene's germline CDR1 is SNHLY and CDR2 FYNNEI. The CDR3 totals 15 residues. The DNA for the CDR3 is TGTGCCAGCAGTTTCCGGGACAGTAGCACAGATACGCAGTATTTT. Translating gives CASSFRDSSTDTQYF.

The chain has TRBV25-1 and TRBJ2-2; possible D gene TRBD1, 6 bases. Germline lookup yields CDR1 MGHDK and CDR2 SYGVNS. The CDR3 consists of 16 residues. Deletions cut 4 bases from V and 4 bases from J, with 16 bases between. CDR3 nucleotides: TGTGCCAGCAGTGGAGATACAGGGTACGGCACCGGGGAGCTGTTTTTT. This gives the protein CASSGDTGYGTGELFF.

This clone was counted a few times. This chain uses TRBV7-2 with TRBJ2-7; 9 bases agree with TRBD2. The CDR3 spans 17 residues. V was clipped by 0 bases and J by 2 bases; unmatched bases: 8. CDR1 and CDR2 (germline): SGHTA, FQGNSA. The CDR3 DNA sequence: TGTGCCAGCAGCTTAGCCTTGCTAGCGGGAATGGCCTACGAGCAGTACTTC. This sequence encodes CASSLALLAGMAYEQYF.

The CDR3 loop is CASSGGTGENQPQHF. In DNA form, the CDR3 reads TGTGCCAGCAGTGGAGGGACAGGAGAGAATCAGCCCCAGCATTTT. This chain links TRBV6-1 with TRBJ1-5, with 8 positions matching TRBD1. CDR1 and CDR2 (germline): MNHNS, SASEGT. CDR3 size: 15 residues. Trimming took 4 bases from V and 4 from J; bases not matched to a gene: 6.

This clone was seen more than once but under ten times. The chain joins TRBV18 to TRBJ1-2; 8 nucleotides agree with TRBD1. V trimming: 6 bases; J trimming: 4 bases; junction bases outside the gene matches: 4. This CDR3 has 13 amino acids. Germline V gene sequence: CDR1 KGHSH, CDR2 LQKENI. CDR3 DNA: TGTGCCAGCTCGGAGGACAGGGTCTATGGCTACACCTTC. It codes for CASSEDRVYGYTF.

This chain joins TRBV27 and TRBJ2-3; 8 positions match TRBD2. The CDR3 length is 16 residues. Per the germline V gene, CDR1 is MNHEY and CDR2 is SMNVEV (reference sequence). The V segment lost 5 bases and the J segment 4 bases; nucleotides outside the gene matches: 11. The CDR3 loop reads CASSTFQASGPDTQYF. The CDR3, as DNA: TGTGCCAGCAGTACTTTCCAGGCTAGCGGGCCAGATACGCAGTATTTT.

V and J are TRBV28 and TRBJ2-7; 7 bases match TRBD1. Germline CDR1 and CDR2: MDHEN and SYDVKM. Losses at the gene ends were 0 bases for V and 1 base for J; bases not matched to a gene: 3. The CDR3 is made up of 15 amino acids. The CDR3 coding sequence is TGTGCCAGCAGTTTATGGGGGACAGCGTCCTACGAGCAGTACTTC. Amino acid sequence: CASSLWGTASYEQYF.

The chain carries TRBV6-6 and TRBJ1-1, with 7 nucleotides matching TRBD1. Per the germline V gene, CDR1 is MNHNY and CDR2 is SVGAGI (reference sequence). V was pared by 0 bases and J by 6 bases, with 7 bases of the junction left unmatched. CDR3 size: 15 residues. CDR3 loop: CASSYSGTVEAEAFF. As DNA, the CDR3 is TGTGCCAGCAGTTACTCAGGGACAGTTGAGGCTGAAGCTTTCTTT.

The V gene is TRBV5-1, the J gene TRBJ1-2; 11 bases align to TRBD1. The CDR3 runs 15 residues. With V trimmed by 0 bases and J by 7 bases, 5 bases remained unmatched. Germline-derived CDR1 and CDR2 are SGHRS and YFSETQ. CDR3 in DNA: TGCGCCAGCAGCTTGGCAGGGACAGGGGGTTTTGGCTACACCTTC. Amino acid sequence: CASSLAGTGGFGYTF.

V is TRBV27 and J is TRBJ1-1; D remains ambiguous. Germline V lookup: CDR1 MNHEY, CDR2 SMNVEV (reference sequence). V was shortened by 5 bases and J by 6 bases, with 16 bases between the two germline ends. The CDR3 runs to 14 residues. The CDR3 sequence is CASSLWGGESEAFF. In DNA form, the CDR3 reads TGTGCCAGCAGTCTGTGGGGAGGAGAGTCTGAAGCTTTCTTT.

The J gene is TRBJ2-6, the V gene TRBV6-5, with a tentative D call TRBD1 (6 bases). From germline, CDR1 is MNHEY and CDR2 SVGAGI. The V end was cut by 8 bases, the J end by 0 bases, with 11 bases between. The CDR3 is 15 amino acids. CDR3 nucleotide sequence: TGTGCCAGCTCCAGGGGAATCTCTGGGGCCAACGTCCTGACTTTC. The encoded protein is CASSRGISGANVLTF.

The V gene is TRBV2, the J gene TRBJ2-3, with 8 bases matching TRBD2. CDR1 and CDR2 (germline): SNHLY, FYNNEI. Germline trimming cut 3 bases from V and 1 base from J; bases unmatched to any gene: 6. The CDR3 has 16 amino acids. The CDR3 is CASSDRVRGGTDTQYF. The DNA of the CDR3 is TGTGCCAGCAGTGATCGTGTGCGGGGGGGCACAGATACGCAGTATTTT.